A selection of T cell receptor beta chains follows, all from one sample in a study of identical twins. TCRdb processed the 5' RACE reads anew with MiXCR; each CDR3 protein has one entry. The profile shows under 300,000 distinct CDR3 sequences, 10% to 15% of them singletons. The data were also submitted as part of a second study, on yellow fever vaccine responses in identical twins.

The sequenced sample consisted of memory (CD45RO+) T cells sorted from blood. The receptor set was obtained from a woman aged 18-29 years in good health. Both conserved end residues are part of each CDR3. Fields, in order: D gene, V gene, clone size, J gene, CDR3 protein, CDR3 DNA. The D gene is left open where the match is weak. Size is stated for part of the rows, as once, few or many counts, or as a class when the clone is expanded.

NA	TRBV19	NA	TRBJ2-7	CASSIGSSEQYF	TGTGCCAGTAGTATTGGTAGCAGCGAGCAGTACTTC
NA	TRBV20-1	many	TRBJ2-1	CSAGGSSSYNEQFF	TGCAGTGCTGGTGGATCTAGCTCCTACAATGAGCAGTTCTTC
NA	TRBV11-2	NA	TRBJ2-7	CASSLDGYSEQYF	TGTGCCAGCAGCTTAGATGGGTACTCCGAGCAGTACTTC
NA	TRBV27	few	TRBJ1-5	CASSSGLNSNQPQHF	TGTGCCAGCAGTTCGGGCCTTAATAGCAATCAGCCCCAGCATTTT
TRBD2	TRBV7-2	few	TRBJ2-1	CASSTQLAGGRNEQFF	TGTGCCAGCAGCACCCAATTAGCGGGAGGGCGCAATGAGCAGTTCTTC
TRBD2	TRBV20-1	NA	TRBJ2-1	CSAPGVAGASGYNEQFF	TGCAGTGCCCCCGGGGTAGCGGGAGCCAGTGGTTACAATGAGCAGTTCTTC
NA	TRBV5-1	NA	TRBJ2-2	CASSLGQSRSGELFF	TGCGCCAGCAGCTTGGGACAGTCCAGGTCCGGGGAGCTGTTTTTT
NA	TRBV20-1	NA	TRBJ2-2	CSARVDGGSLGTGELFF	TGCAGTGCTAGGGTAGATGGTGGGTCTTTGGGCACCGGGGAGCTGTTTTTT
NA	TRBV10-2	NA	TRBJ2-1	CASRDRGGAYNEQFF	TGCGCCAGCAGGGACAGAGGGGGGGCCTACAATGAGCAGTTCTTC
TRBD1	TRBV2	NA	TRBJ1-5	CASREQGTGYRNQPQHF	TGTGCCAGCAGGGAGCAGGGGACAGGCTACCGCAATCAGCCCCAGCATTTT
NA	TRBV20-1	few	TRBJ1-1	CSGVASTEAFF	TGCAGTGGCGTAGCGAGCACTGAAGCTTTCTTT
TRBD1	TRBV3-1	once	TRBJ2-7	CASSQGPSGEGQFYEQYF	TGTGCCAGCAGCCAAGGCCCGTCAGGCGAGGGACAGTTCTACGAGCAGTACTTC
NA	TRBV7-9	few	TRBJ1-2	CASSRVRAEHYGYTF	TGTGCCAGCAGTCGTGTTAGGGCGGAGCACTATGGCTACACCTTC
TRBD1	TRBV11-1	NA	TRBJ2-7	CASSSTGIGVGYEQYF	TGTGCCAGCAGCTCGACAGGGATAGGGGTCGGCTACGAGCAGTACTTC
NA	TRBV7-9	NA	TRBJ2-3	CANSLPMAGQGQYF	TGTGCCAACAGCTTACCAATGGCAGGGCAGGGGCAGTATTTT
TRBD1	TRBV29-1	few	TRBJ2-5	CSVPQPGTGGETQYF	TGCAGCGTTCCCCAGCCCGGGACAGGGGGAGAGACCCAGTACTTC
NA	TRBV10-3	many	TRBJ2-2	CAIRTGSANTGELFF	TGTGCCATCAGAACAGGTAGTGCGAACACCGGGGAGCTGTTTTTT
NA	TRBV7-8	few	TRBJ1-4	CASSLDPRSNEKLFF	TGTGCCAGCAGCTTAGATCCCCGGTCGAATGAAAAACTGTTTTTT